Listed below are T cell receptor beta chains from one sample, sequenced in a study of post-analysis software for immune sequencing data. TCRdb redid the calling of the PCR reads with MiXCR, one entry per CDR3 protein. The sample lists approximately 770,000 distinct CDR3 sequences; around 46% were seen once. Specimen: blood. The receptors shown here come from a girl between 5 and 17 years old with multiple sclerosis. The CDR3 runs from the conserved cysteine through the conserved F or W. D genes are given only for firm matches. The size of a clone is reported for some rows only, either as once, few or many, or as a class for expanded clones.

J	D	V	size	CDR3	DNA
TRBJ2-7	-	TRBV20-1	-	CSAALGVGYEQYF	TGCAGTGCCGCACTCGGGGTTGGGTACGAGCAGTACTTC
TRBJ2-4	-	TRBV12-3/TRBV12-4	-	CASSLVPRTGNIQYF	TGTGCCAGCAGTTTAGTTCCTAGAACGGGTAACATTCAGTACTTC
TRBJ2-1	TRBD2	TRBV6-1	-	CASSRPTLGAGGGNEQFF	TGTGCCAGCAGCCGACCTACCCTAGGAGCGGGAGGCGGGAATGAGCAGTTCTTC
TRBJ2-6	TRBD1	TRBV9	few	CASSVLPTGEAGANVLTF	TGTGCCAGCAGCGTACTCCCCACAGGGGAAGCTGGGGCCAACGTCCTGACTTTC
TRBJ2-7	-	TRBV9	few	CASSPGRTGYGGQYF	TGTGCCAGCAGCCCGGGGAGGACGGGCTATGGCGGGCAGTACTTC
TRBJ1-6	TRBD1	TRBV7-2	-	CASSQTGNSPLHF	TGTGCCAGCAGCCAGACAGGGAATTCACCCCTCCACTTT
TRBJ1-2	-	TRBV5-1	-	CASSLGGSSGYTF	TGTGCCAGCAGCTTAGGGGGATCGAGTGGCTACACCTTC
TRBJ1-1	-	TRBV7-8	-	CASSLAYGEEAFF	TGTGCCAGCAGCTTAGCGTACGGGGAAGAAGCTTTCTTT
TRBJ2-7	TRBD1	TRBV6-5	-	CASSYSRQGDYEQYF	TGTGCCAGCAGTTACTCGAGACAGGGGGACTACGAGCAGTACTTC
TRBJ2-4	-	TRBV4-2	few	CASSQDLANIQYF	TGTGCCAGCAGCCAAGATCTTGCGAACATTCAGTACTTC
TRBJ2-1	-	TRBV5-1	once	CASSLRTPSNEQFF	TGCGCCAGCAGCCTCCGGACTCCCTCCAATGAGCAGTTCTTC
TRBJ1-2	TRBD1	TRBV29-1	-	CSVKNLPGTGNYGYTF	TGCAGCGTTAAGAACCTACCCGGGACAGGGAACTATGGCTACACCTTC
TRBJ2-7	TRBD1	TRBV7-2	few	CASSVDRISYEQYF	TGTGCCAGCAGCGTGGACAGGATCTCCTACGAGCAGTACTTC
TRBJ1-2	TRBD1	TRBV10-3	-	CAISEDRAAYGYTF	TGTGCCATCAGTGAGGACAGGGCGGCCTATGGCTACACCTTC
TRBJ2-1	TRBD1	TRBV20-1	-	CSARDRGYNERFF	TGCAGTGCCCGGGACAGGGGGTACAATGAGCGGTTCTTC
TRBJ2-7	TRBD2	TRBV12-3/TRBV12-4	-	CASSLTSGVHKQYF	TGTGCCAGCAGTTTGACTAGCGGAGTCCACAAGCAGTACTTC
TRBJ2-1	-	TRBV10-3	few	CAISGEQWGEQFF	TGTGCCATCAGTGGTGAACAGTGGGGCGAGCAGTTCTTC
TRBJ2-5	TRBD2	TRBV7-2	-	CASSLGLAVQQETQYF	TGTGCCAGCAGCTTAGGACTAGCGGTGCAGCAAGAGACCCAGTACTTC
TRBJ2-5	TRBD1	TRBV20-1	-	CSAEGQGYQETQYF	TGCAGTGCTGAGGGACAGGGGTACCAAGAGACCCAGTACTTC
TRBJ2-5	TRBD1	TRBV12-3/TRBV12-4	many	CASSSHRGQETQYF	TGTGCCAGCAGTTCCCACAGGGGGCAAGAGACCCAGTACTTC